The T cell receptor (beta chain) described here comes from a study of regulatory T cells. Amplification used 52 TRBV primers and 13 TRBJ primers. Method: immunoSEQ multiplex PCR; TCRdb's copy keeps in-frame clones and lacks some. The profile shows under 45,000 clones, 75% to 90% of them singletons. Germline lookup yields CDR1 MNHEY and CDR2 SVGAGI. Trimming removed 4 bases from V and 3 bases from J; junction bases left unmatched: 8. The CDR3 length is 15 residues. Study-level results: Hydrophobic residues at CDR3 positions 6 and 7 were enriched in conventional CD4+ T cells of CD3G-deficient patients. Patient repertoires had restricted TRB V-J pairs and skewed V and J usage, most in Tregs.

CD4+ cells were sorted into CD25-high CD127-low regulatory cells and CD25-low CD127-high conventional cells. About this clone: Antigen unknown.

This receptor was taken from a person aged 18 to 35 with CD3G deficiency. This chain connects TRBV6-5 to TRBJ2-7; TRBD1 agrees at 8 bases. Specimen: conventional CD4+ T cells sorted from blood. CDR3 region: CASSSGGQGRYEQYF. CDR3 nucleotides: TGTGCCAGCAGTTCCGGCGGACAGGGCCGCTACGAGCAGTACTTC.